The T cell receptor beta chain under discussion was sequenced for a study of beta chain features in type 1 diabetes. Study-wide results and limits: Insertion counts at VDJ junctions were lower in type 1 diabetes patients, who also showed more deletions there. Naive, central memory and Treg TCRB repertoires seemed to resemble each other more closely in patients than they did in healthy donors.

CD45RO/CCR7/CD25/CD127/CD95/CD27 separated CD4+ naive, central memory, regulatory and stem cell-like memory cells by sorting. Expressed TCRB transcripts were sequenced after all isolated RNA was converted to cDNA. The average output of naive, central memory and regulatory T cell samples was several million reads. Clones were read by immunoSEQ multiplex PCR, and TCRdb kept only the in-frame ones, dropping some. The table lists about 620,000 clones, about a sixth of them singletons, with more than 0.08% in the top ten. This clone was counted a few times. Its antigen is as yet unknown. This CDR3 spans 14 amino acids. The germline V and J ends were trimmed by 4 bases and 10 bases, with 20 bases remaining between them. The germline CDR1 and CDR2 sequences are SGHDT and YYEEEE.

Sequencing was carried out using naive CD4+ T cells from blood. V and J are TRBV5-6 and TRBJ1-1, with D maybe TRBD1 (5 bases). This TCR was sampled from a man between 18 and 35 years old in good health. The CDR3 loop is CASSHGDRMVVAFF. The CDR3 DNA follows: TGTGCCAGCAGCCACGGAGACAGAATGGTTGTAGCTTTCTTT.